This T cell receptor beta chain was sequenced during a study of blood T cell repertoires in COVID-19 (dated by TCRdb to 2020 to 2021). Context from the whole study: The collaborator samples originated in the United States, Italy and Spain and spanned the acute and convalescent phases of COVID-19. The material from the prospective study consisted of cDNA or gDNA derived from T cells, B-cell-depleted T cells, or PBMCs. Subjects who had been exposed to COVID-19, were actively infected with it, or had recovered from it provided the deeply sampled blood TCRbeta repertoires that made up the dataset. A freely available public database, intended as a resource for researchers studying the immune response to SARS-CoV-2, is where the repertoires were released. The samples were drawn from the first 160 participants of the ongoing ImmuneRACE study and from over 950 subjects provided by 6 global collaborators. The sample metadata nearly always contained a de-identified subject ID, COVID-19 status, age in years and sex. HLA class I and class II types, where available, came from metadata supplied by the sample provider rather than from assay-based typing. What the authors observed across the whole study: The amount of clinical and demographic metadata varied by source and participant and was provided uncurated.

In Seattle, one collaborating source enrolled patients while the infection was active and tracked those patients longitudinally over the course of disease. Collaborating institutions collected whole blood in K2EDTA tubes following their own protocols. For TCRbeta analysis, collaborators shipped samples as frozen whole blood, isolated PBMCs, or DNA extracted from either of those sample types. The immunoSEQ Assay, a bias-controlled multiplex PCR, was used to amplify TCRbeta CDR3 regions from genomic DNA. Turning to the authors' computational methods: The number of nucleated cells in each sample was estimated by amplification of reference gene primers within the assay. Sequence reads were collapsed and filtered to measure the absolute abundance of every unique TCRbeta CDR3 rearrangement. For each sample, productive Simpson clonality was calculated as the square root of Simpson's diversity index across productive rearrangements. The source is immuneACCESS, and TCRdb retained only in-frame sequences with V and J called. Part of the clones is not carried over; for the studies checked, unresolved V genes explain less than half of this, and the remainder is unexplained. That table furnishes V, J and clone size, whereas the DNA furnished D and trimming. This sample is represented by almost 200,000 clones; around 81% of them were singletons. Under 0.95% of the sample belongs to the ten largest clones.

V trim: 5 bases; J trim: 2 bases; unmatched bases: 4. The CDR3 runs 16 residues from the cysteine to the phenylalanine. The entry retains the CDR3 DNA only, 48 bases that are in frame from base 1. Looking up the germline V gene yields CDR1 SGHRS and CDR2 YFSETQ. As regards this clone: The target of this receptor is not known. Per-base qualities were not stored, and no clone one base away is much larger.

This sequence originates from a man aged 55 to 70 with COVID-19, enrolled during active disease. Recombination connected TRBV5-1 to TRBJ2-2, and TRBD2 matches 12 of the central bases. Sequencing used peripheral blood. The DNA reads TGCGCCAGCAGACTAGCGGGAGGACCTAACACCGGGGAGCTGTTTTTT. Its translation reads: CASRLAGGPNTGELFF.